This section outlines one T cell receptor (beta chain) sequence together with its context. The germline V gene has CDR1 SEHNR and CDR2 FQNEAQ (reference sequence). The CDR3 runs to 16 residues. V was trimmed by 5 bases and J by 6 bases, leaving 22 bases between them. Profiling relied on immunoSEQ multiplex PCR, and the TCRdb table lists in-frame clones only, not all of them. This table has under 85,000 clones, more than 70% appearing once. The data derive from a study of blood T cell repertoires in COVID-19. The chain has TRBV7-9 and TRBJ1-2, with a tentative D call TRBD1 (6 bases). Sequenced sample: peripheral blood. This TCR was recovered from a man aged 80 or over with acute or convalescent COVID-19. CDR3 in amino acids: CASSPSGGGSSDGYTF. CDR3 DNA: TGTGCCAGCAGCCCGTCGGGGGGGGGCAGTAGCGATGGCTACACCTTC.